This T cell receptor beta chain was captured by sequencing in a study of identical twins (dated by TCRdb to the mid-2010s). The study in broad terms: TCR alpha and beta repertoires from monozygotic twins, unrelated adults of various ages and cord blood were deep-sequenced to test whether fetal clonotypes persist. To rule out contamination, replicate twin experiments were performed at different times with different library preparation protocols. Broad study findings and their caveats: Zero-insertion analyses could be partly confounded by invariant T cells such as MAIT and iNKT, although diverse VJ usage argued against such confounding for most clonotypes. Compared with coincidental sharing between unrelated individuals, out-of-frame TCR alpha sequences shared between twins showed an excess of sequences with low generation probability. Fewer insertions were carried by abundant cord blood beta clonotypes; a weaker similar trend was observed in young adult naive repertoires, while no such trend was observed in memory repertoires. In beta out-of-frame sequences, excess twin sharing was weaker, because having fewer shared sequences lowered the signal-to-noise ratio. Recombination models systematically underestimated out-of-frame TCR alpha sharing in monozygotic twins but agreed with sharing between unrelated individuals. Conclusions relied on cross-sectional statistical analysis, since the same donors could not be followed over many years.

This clonotype was found a few times. The antigen it recognizes is unknown. Per-nucleotide qualities are absent, and no much larger clonotype sits a single base away. The CDR3 contains 15 residues, cysteine and phenylalanine counted. Only the CDR3 region is kept as DNA, spanning 45 bases read in frame from base 1. CDR1 and CDR2 are drawn from the germline V gene (reference sequence): DFQATT, SNEGSKA. At the junction V is shortened by 5 bases and J by 1 base; bases outside the gene matches: 3. Only healthy Caucasian donors were included. Using Miltenyi CD45RO+ enrichment and human naive T-cell isolation kits, memory (CD45RO+) and naive T cells were isolated from PBMC. Receptor amplification or capture employed 5' RACE. The sequencer was an Illumina HiSeq 2000. Template switching added a universal primer binding site, and the final cDNA carried a unique molecular identifier that allowed TCR cDNA molecules to be counted accurately. Specific primers in the conserved constant-segment region were used to synthesize first-strand cDNA for the TCR alpha and beta chains. To control for contamination, every cDNA library carried two barcodes: a SMART-Mk sample barcode plus Illumina barcodes. Two successive PCR steps introduced TruSeq adapter sequences along with Illumina sample barcodes. TCR alpha and beta cDNA libraries were sequenced on the Illumina HiSeq platform with custom primers. Per the source publication's procedure: Unique molecular identifiers were extracted from raw reads with MiGEC, and CDR3 positions were determined with MiXCR. For each individual, recombination models were inferred using an EM algorithm with the repgenHMM and IGoR tools. The tcR package in R was used for shared clonotype analysis, with sharing normalized by the product of cloneset sizes. To study raw recombination free of thymic and clonal selection effects, out-of-frame nonproductive sequences were analyzed. TCRdb applied fastp at Q25 and MiXCR to the public reads, then kept only in-frame beta chains. Every distinct CDR3 protein forms one entry, paired with its most common genes and DNA. TCRdb, not the original authors, processed these V and J calls. Present in this sample are about 200,000 distinct CDR3 sequences, around a tenth of which were seen just once. Around 5% of the sample belongs to the ten largest clones.

The receptor was derived from a woman in her late teens or twenties in good health. Material: memory (CD45RO+) T cells sorted from blood. What this sample's cell subset or site label stands for: CD45RO+ enriched T cells. Here the chain combines TRBV20-1 and TRBJ2-7, with TRBD2 matching 15 junction bases. The DNA sequence is as follows: TGCAGTGCTTGGGGACTAGCGGGAGGTTCCTACGAGCAGTACTTC. This yields the protein CSAWGLAGGSYEQYF.